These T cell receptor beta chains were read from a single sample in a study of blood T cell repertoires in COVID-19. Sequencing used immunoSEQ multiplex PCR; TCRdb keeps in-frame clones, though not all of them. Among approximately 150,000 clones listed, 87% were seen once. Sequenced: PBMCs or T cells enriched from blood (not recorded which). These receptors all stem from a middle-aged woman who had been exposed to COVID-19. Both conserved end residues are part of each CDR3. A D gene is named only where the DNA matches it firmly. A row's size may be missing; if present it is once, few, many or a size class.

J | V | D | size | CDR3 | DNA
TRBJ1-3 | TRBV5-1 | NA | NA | CASSLGTVSGNTIYF | TGCGCCAGCAGCTTGGGGACAGTCTCTGGAAACACCATATATTTT
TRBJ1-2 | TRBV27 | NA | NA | CASSFHRSSYGYTF | TGTGCCAGCAGTTTTCACAGGAGTTCCTATGGCTACACCTTC
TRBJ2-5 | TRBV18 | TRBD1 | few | CASSPSRDREETQYF | TGTGCCAGCTCACCATCTCGGGACAGGGAAGAGACCCAGTACTTC
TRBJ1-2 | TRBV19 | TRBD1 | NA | CASSRPGQGDIKGYTF | TGTGCCAGCAGTAGACCGGGACAGGGGGATATCAAGGGCTACACCTTC
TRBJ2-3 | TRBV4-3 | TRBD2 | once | CASSQGWASGRAKRTDTQYF | TGCGCCAGCAGCCAGGGGTGGGCTAGCGGGAGGGCCAAGAGGACAGATACGCAGTATTTT
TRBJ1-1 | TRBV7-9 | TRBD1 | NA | CASSPSGQPNTEAFF | TGTGCCAGCAGCCCCTCGGGACAGCCGAACACTGAAGCTTTCTTT
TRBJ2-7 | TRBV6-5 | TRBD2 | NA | CASRFGGAYEQYF | TGTGCCAGCAGATTTGGGGGGGCCTACGAGCAGTACTTC
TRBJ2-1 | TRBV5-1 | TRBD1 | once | CASSYRGQVNEQFF | TGCGCCAGCAGCTACAGGGGGCAGGTCAATGAGCAGTTCTTC
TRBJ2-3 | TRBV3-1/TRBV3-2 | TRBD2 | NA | CASSQDTAGVPDTQYF | TGTGCCAGCAGCCAAGATACAGCGGGGGTCCCAGATACGCAGTATTTT
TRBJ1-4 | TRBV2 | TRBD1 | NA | CASKTGGDFREKLFF | TGTGCCAGCAAGACAGGGGGCGATTTTAGGGAAAAACTGTTTTTT
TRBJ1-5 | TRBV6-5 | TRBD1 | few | CASSNQGAWQPQHF | TGTGCCAGCAGTAATCAGGGGGCTTGGCAGCCCCAGCATTTT
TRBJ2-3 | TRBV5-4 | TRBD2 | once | CASSLREGPGTDTQYF | TGTGCCAGCAGCTTACGGGAGGGACCCGGAACAGATACGCAGTATTTT
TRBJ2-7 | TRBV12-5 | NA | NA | CASVGEGRGPGYEQYF | TGTGCTAGTGTAGGGGAAGGGCGGGGGCCGGGCTACGAGCAGTACTTC
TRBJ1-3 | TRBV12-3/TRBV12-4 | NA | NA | CASSQGAGNTIYF | TGTGCCAGCAGTCAGGGTGCCGGAAACACCATATATTTT
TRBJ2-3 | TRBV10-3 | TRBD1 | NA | CAITEGAAEGDTQYF | TGTGCCATCACCGAGGGGGCAGCCGAGGGAGATACGCAGTATTTT
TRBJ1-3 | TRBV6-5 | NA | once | CATKQLSGNTIYF | TGTGCCACCAAACAGCTCTCTGGAAACACCATATATTTT
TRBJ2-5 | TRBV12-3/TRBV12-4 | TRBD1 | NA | CASRSQGQETQYF | TGTGCCAGCAGGTCACAGGGGCAGGAGACCCAGTACTTC